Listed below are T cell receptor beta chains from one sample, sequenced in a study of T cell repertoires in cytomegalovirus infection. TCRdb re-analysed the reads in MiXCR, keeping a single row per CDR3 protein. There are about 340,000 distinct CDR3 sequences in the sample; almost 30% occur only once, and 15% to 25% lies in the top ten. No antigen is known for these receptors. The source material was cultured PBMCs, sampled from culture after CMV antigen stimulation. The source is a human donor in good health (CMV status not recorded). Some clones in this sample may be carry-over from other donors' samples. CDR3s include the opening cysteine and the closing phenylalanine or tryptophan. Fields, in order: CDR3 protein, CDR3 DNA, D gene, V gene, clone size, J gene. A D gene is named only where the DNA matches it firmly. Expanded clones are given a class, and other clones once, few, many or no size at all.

CDR3aa: CASSLARVRGQPQHF; CDR3nt: TGTGCCAGCAGTTTGGCCAGGGTTAGGGGTCAGCCCCAGCATTTT; d_gene: .; v_gene: TRBV28; abundance: few; j_gene: TRBJ1-5
CDR3aa: CASSLPGESYNSPLHF; CDR3nt: TGTGCCAGCAGCTTACCAGGGGAGTCCTATAATTCACCCCTCCACTTT; d_gene: .; v_gene: TRBV7-6; abundance: .; j_gene: TRBJ1-6
CDR3aa: CASTRSVNTEAFF; CDR3nt: TGTGCCAGCACTCGGTCAGTGAACACTGAAGCTTTCTTT; d_gene: .; v_gene: TRBV7-2; abundance: few; j_gene: TRBJ1-1
CDR3aa: CASSYSRTGISYEQYF; CDR3nt: TGTGCCAGCAGTTATTCCCGGACAGGGATATCCTACGAGCAGTACTTC; d_gene: TRBD1; v_gene: TRBV6-1; abundance: .; j_gene: TRBJ2-7
CDR3aa: CASSRTGYGYTF; CDR3nt: TGTGCCAGCAGTCGGACAGGGTATGGCTACACCTTC; d_gene: TRBD1; v_gene: TRBV4-2; abundance: many; j_gene: TRBJ1-2
CDR3aa: CASSEGGARETQYF; CDR3nt: TGTGCCAGCAGTGAAGGGGGGGCTAGGGAGACCCAGTACTTC; d_gene: .; v_gene: TRBV6-1; abundance: .; j_gene: TRBJ2-5
CDR3aa: CASSAGGEINQPQHF; CDR3nt: TGTGCCAGCAGTGCTGGGGGAGAGATAAATCAGCCCCAGCATTTT; d_gene: .; v_gene: TRBV12-3/TRBV12-4; abundance: .; j_gene: TRBJ1-5
CDR3aa: CASSPRGTSGKETQYF; CDR3nt: TGTGCCAGCAGCCCTCGAGGGACTAGCGGGAAAGAGACCCAGTACTTC; d_gene: TRBD2; v_gene: TRBV7-2; abundance: many; j_gene: TRBJ2-5
CDR3aa: CSARDVIAYNEQFF; CDR3nt: TGCAGTGCTAGAGATGTAATAGCTTACAATGAGCAGTTCTTC; d_gene: .; v_gene: TRBV20-1; abundance: .; j_gene: TRBJ2-1
CDR3aa: CASSNRTSGSGYEQFF; CDR3nt: TGTGCCAGCAGCAACAGGACTAGCGGGAGTGGCTATGAGCAGTTCTTC; d_gene: TRBD2; v_gene: TRBV7-9; abundance: few; j_gene: TRBJ2-1
CDR3aa: CASSYDRIYGYTF; CDR3nt: TGTGCCAGCAGTTATGACAGGATCTATGGCTACACCTTC; d_gene: .; v_gene: TRBV6-1; abundance: .; j_gene: TRBJ1-2
CDR3aa: CASSKAGGNQPQHF; CDR3nt: TGTGCCAGCAGCAAAGCGGGGGGAAATCAGCCCCAGCATTTT; d_gene: .; v_gene: TRBV6-1; abundance: many; j_gene: TRBJ1-5
CDR3aa: CASSLTGRNTEAFF; CDR3nt: TGTGCCAGCAGCTTGACAGGGAGGAACACTGAAGCTTTCTTT; d_gene: TRBD1; v_gene: TRBV7-2; abundance: medium-sized; j_gene: TRBJ1-1
CDR3aa: CASSLAPRAGVSPLHF; CDR3nt: TGTGCCAGCAGCTTAGCCCCCCGGGCAGGGGTTTCACCCCTCCACTTT; d_gene: .; v_gene: TRBV7-2; abundance: .; j_gene: TRBJ1-6
CDR3aa: CASSSEQTGTGAEKLFF; CDR3nt: TGTGCCAGCAGTTCGGAACAAACCGGGACAGGGGCCGAAAAACTGTTTTTT; d_gene: TRBD1; v_gene: TRBV6-5; abundance: .; j_gene: TRBJ1-4
CDR3aa: CASTTRVADGYTF; CDR3nt: TGTGCCAGTACCACTAGGGTAGCAGATGGCTACACCTTC; d_gene: .; v_gene: TRBV19; abundance: few; j_gene: TRBJ1-2
CDR3aa: CSVTGSTNEKLFF; CDR3nt: TGCAGCGTGACAGGGTCGACTAATGAAAAACTGTTTTTT; d_gene: TRBD1; v_gene: TRBV29-1; abundance: .; j_gene: TRBJ1-4
CDR3aa: CASSQREDPYNEQFF; CDR3nt: TGTGCCAGCAGCCAGCGGGAGGACCCCTACAATGAGCAGTTCTTC; d_gene: TRBD2; v_gene: TRBV7-6; abundance: medium-sized; j_gene: TRBJ2-1